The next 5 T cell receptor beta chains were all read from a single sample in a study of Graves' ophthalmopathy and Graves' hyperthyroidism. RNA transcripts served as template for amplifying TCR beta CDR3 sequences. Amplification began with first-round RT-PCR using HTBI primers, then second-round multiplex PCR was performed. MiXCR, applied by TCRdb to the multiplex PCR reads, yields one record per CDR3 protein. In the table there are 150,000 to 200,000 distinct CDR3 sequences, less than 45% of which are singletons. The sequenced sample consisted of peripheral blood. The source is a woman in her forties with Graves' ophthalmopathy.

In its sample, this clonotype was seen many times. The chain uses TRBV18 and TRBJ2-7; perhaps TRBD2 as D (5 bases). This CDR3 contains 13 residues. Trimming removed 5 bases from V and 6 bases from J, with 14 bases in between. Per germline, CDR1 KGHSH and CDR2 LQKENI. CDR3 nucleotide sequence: TGTGCCAGCTCAACCGGGTTTGGGAGCGAGCAGTACTTC. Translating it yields CASSTGFGSEQYF.

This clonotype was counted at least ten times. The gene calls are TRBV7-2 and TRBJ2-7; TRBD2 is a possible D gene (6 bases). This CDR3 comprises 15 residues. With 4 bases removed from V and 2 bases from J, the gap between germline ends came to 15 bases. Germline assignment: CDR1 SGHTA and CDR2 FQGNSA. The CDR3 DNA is TGTGCCAGCAGCTCCGCGGGAAACCCTCCCTACGAGCAGTACTTC. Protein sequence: CASSSAGNPPYEQYF.

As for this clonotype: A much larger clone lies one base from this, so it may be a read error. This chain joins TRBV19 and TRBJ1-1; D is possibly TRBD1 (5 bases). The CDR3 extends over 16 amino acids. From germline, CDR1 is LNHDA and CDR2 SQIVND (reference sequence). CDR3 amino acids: CASSTHPSRDYTETFF. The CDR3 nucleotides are TGTGCCAGTAGTACCCATCCTTCCAGGGATTACACTGAAACTTTCTTT. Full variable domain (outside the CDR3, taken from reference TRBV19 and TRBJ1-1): DGGITQSPKYLFRKEGQNVTLSCEQNLNHDAMYWYRQDPGQGLRLIYYSQIVNDFQKGDIAEGYSVSREKKESFPLTVTSAQKNPTAFYLCASSTHPSRDYTETFFGQGTRLTVV.

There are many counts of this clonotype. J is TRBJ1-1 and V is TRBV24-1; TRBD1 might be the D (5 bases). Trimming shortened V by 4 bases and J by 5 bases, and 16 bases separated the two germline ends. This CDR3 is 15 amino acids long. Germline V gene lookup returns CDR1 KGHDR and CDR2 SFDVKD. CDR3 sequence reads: CATSENSAGRTEAFF. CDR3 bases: TGTGCCACCAGTGAAAACTCCGCAGGGAGAACTGAAGCTTTCTTT.

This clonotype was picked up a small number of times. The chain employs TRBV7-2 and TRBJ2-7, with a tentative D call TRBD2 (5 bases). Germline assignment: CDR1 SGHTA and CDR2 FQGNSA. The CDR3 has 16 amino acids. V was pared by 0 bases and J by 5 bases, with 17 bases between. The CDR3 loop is CASSLAGRGLGHEQYF. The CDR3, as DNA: TGTGCCAGCAGCTTAGCAGGTAGAGGACTTGGGCACGAGCAGTACTTC.